This paragraph covers one T cell receptor (beta chain) sequence. Its antigen target is currently unknown. Per-base qualities were not stored, and no clone one base away is much larger. The donors were healthy, HIV-negative adults with no recently reported acute infections or vaccinations. All donors were Caucasian adults living in Nashville, Tennessee, USA. The CD8 memory samples were a combination of magnetically selected CD45RO+ cells and CCR7-negative CD45RA+ effector memory (TemRA) cells. Blood was collected by leukapheresis, and PBMCs were isolated by Ficoll-Histopaque density gradient centrifugation and then cryopreserved in liquid nitrogen vapor phase. Purity and quantity of every magnetically sorted T cell population were checked by analytical flow cytometry. Genomic DNA was isolated from every sorted fraction and measured by UV absorbance on a Nanodrop 2000c. CDR1 SGHTA and CDR2 FQGNSA were looked up in the germline V gene. Taken from cysteine to phenylalanine, the CDR3 has 18 residues. Only the CDR3 part of the read is kept: 54 bases, read in frame from the first base. For this chain, trimming is 1 base at the V end and 1 base at the J end, and the number of junction bases without a gene match is 10.

TCR CDR3 regions were amplified from genomic DNA by multiplex PCR using the deep immunoSEQ assay. For each cell subset, the extracted genomic DNA was distributed evenly across all wells of several immunoSEQ 96-well plates, and each plate served as one replicate. Each replicate PCR for sorted subsets received roughly 0.2 ug genomic DNA, equal to tens of thousands of T cell genomes. The purified libraries were quantified using a Qubit 3.0 fluorometer, sized with a Bioanalyzer 2100, and then quantified again using the KAPA Library Quantification kit. A separate single-read 150-cycle Illumina NextSeq 550 flow cell was used to sequence each immunoSEQ 96-well plate. Regarding the original processing steps: The immunoSEQ output contained only junctional sequences without quality scores, so filtering could not match that applied to full-length reads. Sequences were annotated with PyIR, a Python wrapper for IgBLAST v1.9, and V/J genes and CDR3 were assigned using IMGT germline references. Any read was removed if the V/J assignment was weak (E-value above 1e-6), the CDR3 was missing, or the read contained stop codons, out-of-frame junctions, or ambiguous translated residues. V3J clonotypes were defined by identical inferred V gene, J gene, and CDR3 amino acid sequence. Percentage overlap between repertoires was calculated by dividing the number of shared unique clonotypes by the size of the smaller repertoire. Richness of each repertoire was evaluated using RTK rarefaction, the Chao1 estimator, and Recon v2.1 estimates of unobserved clonotypes. Generation probabilities were computed with OLGA for all TCRbeta clonotypes obtained by the gDNA method from a handful of donors. Held by TCRdb, this immuneACCESS table contains in-frame sequences only and omits some clones. Under half of the omission traces to an unresolved V gene where checked; the cause of the rest is unknown. V and J calls and clone size come straight from that table; D and trimming were deduced from the DNA. Within this sample are approximately 640,000 clones, with 90% of them counted one time only. Of the sample, more than 30% falls within the top ten clones.

These data come from a study of shared clonotypes between healthy human individuals (dated by TCRdb to the early 2020s). With regard to the full study: Three men and a couple of women, aged 18 to 49 years, made up the cohort. Each donor's leukapheresis produced roughly between roughly 0.85 and 9.5 billion PBMCs. For each donor, CD4 naive and CD4 memory were each run on three plates, CD8 naive on two plates, and CD8 memory on one plate. To increase sequencing depth and limit assay-specific biases, different laboratories used diverse techniques to prepare libraries and sequence TCR repertoires. To estimate repertoire size and how much clonotype sharing occurs between individuals, the study deeply sequenced the blood TCR repertoires of roughly 5 healthy adults.

Overall study results and their limits: Larger estimated clonotype richness was generally found for naive subsets than for memory subsets. The small number of donors limited the genetic and exposure-history diversity represented. Higher generation probabilities were observed for clonotypes shared by all four sorted-subset donors than for non-shared clonotypes. Only blood was sampled, and tissue TCR repertoires likely differ from those in blood. Across four donors, approximately 5% of naive CD4, more than 3% of naive CD8, 2% to 2.5% of memory CD4, and 0.4% to 0.45% of memory CD8 clonotypes were shared. Pairwise subsampling led to the expectation that sequencing depth would affect the degree of clonotype sharing among donors. Incomplete sequencing was indicated by rarefaction of sorted-subset datasets, despite the large sequencing depth.

Here the chain combines TRBV7-2 and TRBJ2-7; 10 middle bases align to TRBD2. The clonotype comes from a man between 18 and 29 years old in good health. Some clones in this sample may be carry-over from other donors' samples. The sequencing input was memory CD8+ T cells from PBMCs. Interpreted using the paper, the cell subset or site label stands for: CD45RO+ cells pooled with CCR7-negative TemRA cells. The DNA sequence follows: TGTGCCAGCAGCTTAGTAGGTAGCGGGAGGTTGAATTCCTACGAGCAGTACTTC. This yields the protein CASSLVGSGRLNSYEQYF.